This TCR beta chain was captured by sequencing in a study of CD8 T cells in ankylosing spondylitis. Researchers built TCR beta libraries using quantitative 5'-RACE with molecular barcodes. TCRdb re-analysed the 5' RACE reads in MiXCR, keeping a single row per CDR3 protein. The table shows around 100,000 distinct CDR3 sequences, with roughly 8.8% occurring only once. General study points: Some motif variants had been reported before (in reactive arthritis synovial fluid and blood). A motif in TCR beta, a set of under ten highly homologous variants, appeared characteristic of ankylosing spondylitis blood.

Germline values: CDR1 SGHKS, CDR2 YYEKEE (reference sequence). V lost 4 bases and J 0 bases, leaving 13 bases between the germline ends. There are 16 residues in the CDR3. This clonotype occurred many times. What it recognizes is unknown. This rearrangement joins TRBV5-5 to TRBJ1-4, with no clear D. The sequenced material came from blood, either unsorted or a sorted T cell fraction (not recorded which). The origin of this receptor is a male donor with ankylosing spondylitis. The CDR3 reads CASSPWTVATNEKLFF. CDR3 DNA sequence: TGTGCCAGCAGCCCGTGGACCGTTGCAACTAATGAAAAACTGTTTTTT.